The present TCR beta chain was sequenced within a study of Graves' ophthalmopathy and Graves' hyperthyroidism. The study, taken as a whole, reports: Cross-validated, the 13-signature model showed 87.88%/81.08% sensitivity/specificity, and 80%/75% in the test set.

This clonotype has a count of ten or more. What it binds is unknown. Ophthalmopathic donors had moderate-to-severe activity, CAS ≥3 and NOSPECS ≥4, with disease that had lasted under 3 months. Scientists amplified the TCR beta CDR3 regions from RNA transcripts. The authors performed first-round RT-PCR with HTBI primers and then a second-round multiplex PCR. Using its own MiXCR run on the multiplex PCR reads, TCRdb lists one record per CDR3 protein. The sample gives a few hundred thousand distinct CDR3 sequences, about a sixth of which show up once; roughly 1.6% is in the top ten. Germline CDR1 reads SGDLS; CDR2 reads YYNGEE. CDR3 length: 15 amino acids. With 4 bases clipped from V and 0 bases from J, the junction kept 7 bases outside the gene matches.

The clonotype originates from a woman under 30 with Graves' ophthalmopathy. V usage is TRBV9 and J usage is TRBJ2-7; 7 positions agree with TRBD1. The specimen was peripheral blood. CDR3 region: CASSPTGTDSYEQYF. CDR3 bases: TGTGCCAGCAGCCCGACCGGGACAGACTCCTACGAGCAGTACTTC.